The 24 T cell receptor beta chains below were found in one sample sequenced in a study of Tregs in tolerant kidney transplant recipients. Repertoires were generated with immunoSEQ multiplex PCR, while TCRdb's copy carries only in-frame clones and drops some. The sample holds approximately 45,000 clones, 95% to 96% seen once. No antigen has been identified for these receptors. The sample was Tregs from blood cultured with allogeneic cells. The source is a human donor in good health.

The gene calls are TRBV4-1 and TRBJ2-7; a weak D match, TRBD1 (6 bases). CDR1 and CDR2 (germline): MGHRA, YSYEKL. The V end lost 4 bases, the J end lost 0 bases, and 13 bases lay between the germline ends. This CDR3 contains 15 residues. CDR3 residues: CASSLVSGASYEQYF. The CDR3 DNA reads TGCGCCAGCAGCCTCGTGTCAGGGGCCTCCTACGAGCAGTACTTC.

This clone was seen only once. This chain connects TRBV25-1 to TRBJ2-3; 9 bases match TRBD1. Germline lookup yields CDR1 MGHDK and CDR2 SYGVNS. CDR3 length: 15 residues. V dropped 2 bases and J dropped 1; count of bases not matched to a gene: 1. The CDR3 loop is CASSEDRGGTDTQYF. The CDR3 DNA follows: TGTGCCAGCAGTGAAGACAGGGGGGGCACAGATACGCAGTATTTT.

The chain links TRBV12-5 to TRBJ1-1; the D gene is possibly TRBD1 (6 bases). The CDR3 is made up of 14 amino acids. The V gene's germline CDR1 is LGHNT and CDR2 FRNRAP. The V end was cut by 3 bases, the J end by 3 bases, with 11 bases between. The CDR3 here is CASGLGGGDTEAFF. DNA of the CDR3: TGTGCTAGTGGTTTAGGAGGGGGAGACACTGAAGCTTTCTTT.

The V gene is TRBV5-1, the J gene TRBJ2-7; 12 bases match TRBD1. Germline values: CDR1 SGHRS, CDR2 YFSETQ. With V trimmed by 2 bases and J by 4 bases, 4 bases remained unmatched. This CDR3 spans 15 amino acids. The CDR3 coding sequence is TGCGCCAGCAGCTTACGGGACAGGGGGCCATACGAGCAGTACTTC. This sequence encodes CASSLRDRGPYEQYF.

The chain links TRBV7-6 to TRBJ2-5, with D maybe TRBD2 (5 bases). The germline CDR1 and CDR2 sequences are SGHVS and FNYEAQ. This CDR3 has 12 amino acids. V lost 5 bases, J lost 7 bases, and 11 bases lay in between. CDR3 sequence reads: CASSDMRVTQYF. As DNA, the CDR3 is TGTGCCAGCAGCGATATGCGGGTGACCCAGTACTTC.

Concerning this clone: The CDR3 end shows no conserved phenylalanine or tryptophan, and so a read error is likely. The chain is built from TRBV6-6 and TRBJ2-7; TRBD1 aligns across 7 bases. The trim removed 6 bases at V and 3 bases at J, leaving 11 bases unmatched. The CDR3 runs to 15 residues. Looked up from germline, CDR1 is MNHNY and CDR2 is SVGAGI (reference sequence). CDR3 DNA sequence: TGTGCCAGCAGCCCTGGCGGACAGGCGAGCTACGAGCAGTACCTC. Translation gives CASSPGGQASYEQYL.

The chain couples TRBV6-6 to TRBJ1-2; TRBD1 aligns across 8 bases. The J segment lost 4 bases and the V segment lost 7 bases, leaving 2 bases of the junction unmatched. Per germline, CDR1 MNHNY and CDR2 SVGAGI (reference sequence). The CDR3 is made up of 12 amino acids. The CDR3: CASTGQGYGYTF. DNA of the CDR3: TGTGCCAGCACCGGACAGGGCTATGGCTACACCTTC.

The V gene is TRBV6-5, the J gene TRBJ2-7; 9 bases align to TRBD1. After removal of 2 bases from V and 4 bases from J, the junction contained 3 bases not matched to a gene. The germline V gene has CDR1 MNHEY and CDR2 SVGAGI. This CDR3 is 14 amino acids long. In DNA, the CDR3 is TGTGCCAGCAGTTACGAGGGACAGGGTTACGAGCAGTACTTC. As protein: CASSYEGQGYEQYF.

This clone showed up just once. CDR3: CASSYGLAGYYEQYF. CDR3 nucleotides: TGTGCCAGCAGCTACGGACTAGCGGGGTACTACGAGCAGTACTTC. The chain combines TRBV5-4 with TRBJ2-7, with 12 positions matching TRBD2. Germline assignment: CDR1 SGHNT and CDR2 YYREEE (reference sequence). The CDR3 is made up of 15 amino acids. V dropped 3 bases and J dropped 3; count of bases not matched to a gene: 4.

The chain uses TRBV4-1 and TRBJ2-7; 8 bases match TRBD1. The CDR3 has 15 residues. V was pared by 3 bases and J by 5 bases, with 9 bases of the junction left unmatched. From germline, CDR1 is MGHRA and CDR2 YSYEKL. The CDR3 reads CASSHGPGGLDEQYF. As DNA, the CDR3 is TGCGCCAGCAGCCACGGCCCAGGGGGCTTAGACGAGCAGTACTTC.

V is TRBV6-1 and J is TRBJ2-2; D ambiguous. This CDR3 has 16 residues. Germline V gene data show CDR1 as MNHNS and CDR2 as SASEGT. V lost 4 bases and J lost 1, with 13 bases in between. CDR3 nucleotides: TGTGCCAGCAGTGCGCTTTCGACACGGAACACCGGGGAGCTGTTTTTT. Translating it yields CASSALSTRNTGELFF.

The V call is TRBV9, the J call TRBJ1-6, with D uncertain. Germline values: CDR1 SGDLS, CDR2 YYNGEE. Trimming took 4 bases from V and 0 from J, leaving 11 bases between them. The CDR3 runs to 16 residues. CDR3 loop: CASSPRVSSYNSPLHF. The CDR3 nucleotides read TGTGCCAGCAGCCCCCGGGTGAGCTCCTATAATTCACCCCTCCACTTT.

This chain joins TRBV7-9 and TRBJ1-2; D ambiguous. Germline CDR1 and CDR2: SEHNR and FQNEAQ (reference sequence). V lost 3 bases to trimming and J lost 8 bases, with 13 bases between them. This CDR3 region has 13 residues. The CDR3, as DNA: TGTGCCAGCAGCTTTATTACTGACCGGGGCTACACCTTC. It is translated as CASSFITDRGYTF.

The V and J genes are TRBV7-9 and TRBJ1-2; D may be TRBD1 (5 bases). The V end was cut by 4 bases, the J end by 0 bases, with 12 bases between. This CDR3 spans 15 amino acids. From germline, CDR1 is SEHNR and CDR2 FQNEAQ (reference sequence). CDR3 amino acids: CASSSAGDSNYGYTF. The CDR3, as DNA: TGTGCCAGCAGCTCGGCGGGGGACTCTAACTATGGCTACACCTTC.

J is TRBJ2-1 and V is TRBV25-1; 9 bases match TRBD2. The CDR3 covers 16 residues. Germline-derived CDR1 and CDR2 are MGHDK and SYGVNS. J gave up 4 bases and V 0 bases, and 4 bases lay outside the gene matches. The CDR3 loop reads CASSEYGTSSYNEQFF. The DNA of the CDR3 is TGTGCCAGCAGTGAATACGGGACTAGCAGTTACAATGAGCAGTTCTTC.

The chain carries TRBV15 and TRBJ2-5, with a weak D call TRBD2 (6 bases). The CDR3 has 15 residues. The V end lost 3 bases, the J end lost 1 base, and 12 bases lay between the germline ends. Germline CDR1 LNHNV, CDR2 YYDKDF (reference sequence). The CDR3 is CATSRGLGSQETQYF. The CDR3 DNA reads as TGTGCCACCAGCAGGGGACTGGGCTCCCAAGAGACCCAGTACTTC.

This chain links TRBV11-2 with TRBJ2-5; a weak D match, TRBD1 (7 bases). The CDR3 runs 15 residues. Trimming cost V 2 bases and J 0 bases, with 10 bases left between them. Germline V gene data show CDR1 as SGHAT and CDR2 as FQNNGV. The CDR3 sequence is CASSLPRGDQETQYF. The CDR3 DNA reads TGTGCCAGCAGCTTACCCAGGGGGGACCAAGAGACCCAGTACTTC.

This sequence joins TRBV6-1 and TRBJ1-5; no definite D call. The germline V gene has CDR1 MNHNS and CDR2 SASEGT. Trimming took 4 bases from V and 0 from J, leaving 7 bases between them. The CDR3 extends over 14 amino acids. The CDR3 protein is CASSAGYSNQPQHF. Written as DNA, the CDR3 is TGTGCCAGCAGTGCAGGCTATAGCAATCAGCCCCAGCATTTT.

CDR3 DNA: TGCAGTGCGAGCGGCTACAATGAGCAGTTCTTC. This translates into CSASGYNEQFF. This sequence joins TRBV20-1 and TRBJ2-1, with D tentatively TRBD2 (5 bases). This CDR3 is 11 amino acids long. The germline V gene encodes CDR1 DFQATT and CDR2 SNEGSKA (reference sequence). Trimming removed 6 bases at V and 3 bases at J, with 6 bases between.

The chain employs TRBV6-5 and TRBJ2-1, with D maybe TRBD2 (6 bases). The CDR3 runs 15 residues. Germline V lookup: CDR1 MNHEY, CDR2 SVGAGI. V was pared by 2 bases and J by 6 bases, with 14 bases between. CDR3 sequence reads: CASSYKVGEVNEQFF. CDR3 sequence (DNA): TGTGCCAGCAGTTACAAGGTGGGGGAGGTCAATGAGCAGTTCTTC.

This chain links TRBV10-3 with TRBJ2-7, with D uncertain. The ends were cut back, 3 bases at V and 1 base at J, with 10 bases in the middle. There are 14 residues in the CDR3. Germline CDR1 is ENHRY and CDR2 is SYGVKD. The CDR3 protein is CAISDIRGSYEQYF. In nucleotides, the CDR3 is TGTGCCATCAGTGATATTCGCGGATCCTACGAGCAGTACTTC.

The chain employs TRBV2 and TRBJ2-3; D is ambiguous. Germline lookup yields CDR1 SNHLY and CDR2 FYNNEI. V lost 5 bases and J 0 bases, leaving 6 bases between the germline ends. The CDR3 is made up of 13 amino acids. The CDR3 region is CASSRRSTDTQYF. Here the CDR3 DNA reads TGTGCCAGCAGTCGACGGAGCACAGATACGCAGTATTTT.

This clone was seen only once. The DNA for the CDR3 is TGTGCCAGCAGCCCCCTCGGGGGGGCGGCGGCTGGCTACACCTTC. This gives the protein CASSPLGGAAAGYTF. The chain combines TRBV7-6 with TRBJ1-2; D is perhaps TRBD1 (6 bases). V lost 5 bases and J 7 bases, leaving 20 bases between the germline ends. Looked up from germline, CDR1 is SGHVS and CDR2 is FNYEAQ. The CDR3 is 15 residues long.

A note on this clone: Other DNA sequences from this sample encode an identical CDR3 as well. The rearrangement links TRBV29-1 to TRBJ1-2; the D is unclear. The CDR3 runs 11 residues. V was trimmed by 7 bases and J by 6 bases, leaving 12 bases between them. Germline assignment: CDR1 SQVTM and CDR2 ANQGSEA. The CDR3 DNA reads TGCAGCGCCTTGACGGGGAATGGCTACACCTTC. Encoded protein: CSALTGNGYTF.